A single sample gave rise to the 30 T cell receptor beta chains below, sequenced in a study of PD-1 blockade in classical Hodgkin lymphoma. Profiling relied on immunoSEQ multiplex PCR, and the TCRdb table lists in-frame clones only, not all of them. Among approximately 7,100 clones listed, roughly 85% were seen once. Patients all relapsed after autologous stem cell transplantation, and there was variation in brentuximab vedotin exposure. Magnetic negative selection was used to purify CD4+ T cells from PBMCs that had been thawed. Sequencing used CD4+ T cells from blood, obtained at baseline. The source of these receptors is a human donor with classical Hodgkin lymphoma.

The genes are TRBV5-1 and TRBJ1-1; TRBD1 might be the D (5 bases). Germline lookup yields CDR1 SGHRS and CDR2 YFSETQ. Trimming shortened V by 0 bases and J by 6 bases, and 18 bases separated the two germline ends. The CDR3 length is 16 residues. The CDR3 is CASSLEWDGPEAEAFF. The CDR3 DNA is TGCGCCAGCAGCTTGGAATGGGACGGGCCAGAAGCTGAAGCTTTCTTT.

The chain carries TRBV5-5 and TRBJ1-4; no reliable D call. Germline lookup yields CDR1 SGHKS and CDR2 YYEKEE (reference sequence). The V end lost 0 bases, the J end lost 5 bases, and 11 bases lay between the germline ends. The CDR3 runs 15 residues. CDR3 DNA sequence: TGTGCCAGCAGCTTGGTAGGTGGCGGGAATGAAAAACTGTTTTTT. Translated, it gives CASSLVGGGNEKLFF.

Here the CDR3 reads CASSKWSSTDTQYF. The CDR3 DNA sequence: TGTGCCAGTAGTAAATGGTCTAGCACAGATACGCAGTATTTT. The V and J genes are TRBV19 and TRBJ2-3; D is unresolved. Germline V gives CDR1 LNHDA, CDR2 SQIVND (reference sequence). The CDR3 spans 14 residues. Trimming took off 4 bases at V and 0 bases at J, with 8 bases between the two ends.

The chain joins TRBV6-1 to TRBJ2-3; D gene unclear. V was trimmed by 2 bases and J by 5 bases, leaving 2 bases between them. The CDR3 totals 11 residues. The germline V gene encodes CDR1 MNHNS and CDR2 SASEGT. CDR3 DNA sequence: TGTGCCAGCAGTGAAAGAGATACGCAGTATTTT. It codes for CASSERDTQYF.

The rearrangement joins TRBV5-1 to TRBJ2-7; 10 nucleotides match TRBD2. This CDR3 region has 16 residues. Germline CDR1 SGHRS, CDR2 YFSETQ. V was clipped by 2 bases and J by 6 bases; unmatched bases: 11. The CDR3: CASSLSQGGTSAEQYF. For the CDR3, the DNA is TGCGCCAGCAGCTTATCGCAGGGCGGGACTAGCGCCGAGCAGTACTTC.

The chain combines TRBV4-1 with TRBJ2-5; 11 bases fit TRBD2. V lost 4 bases and J lost 5; bases outside the gene matches: 9. Germline V gene lookup returns CDR1 MGHRA and CDR2 YSYEKL. CDR3 length: 16 amino acids. This chain's CDR3 is CASSLLAGGLSETQYF. The CDR3 coding sequence is TGCGCCAGCAGCCTCTTAGCGGGGGGGCTGTCGGAGACCCAGTACTTC.

The rearrangement links TRBV25-1 to TRBJ1-3; D possibly corresponds to TRBD1 (6 bases). The CDR3 extends over 13 amino acids. Trimming removed 8 bases from V and 4 bases from J, with 12 bases in between. Germline V gene sequence: CDR1 MGHDK, CDR2 SYGVNS. The CDR3 reads CASSRGLGNTIYF. CDR3 bases: TGTGCCAGCTCCCGGGGGCTGGGAAACACCATATATTTT.

The genes are TRBV18 and TRBJ1-5; TRBD1 aligns across 9 bases. The CDR3 loop spans 16 amino acids. The V gene's germline CDR1 is KGHSH and CDR2 LQKENI. V trimming: 4 bases; J trimming: 4 bases; junction bases outside the gene matches: 8. As DNA, the CDR3 is TGTGCCAGCTCACTGATGGACAGGGGCTGGAATCAGCCCCAGCATTTT. This translates into CASSLMDRGWNQPQHF.

In its sample, this clone was seen once. The rearrangement joins TRBV11-3 to TRBJ1-1; D is perhaps TRBD1 (6 bases). The CDR3 runs 13 residues. The V end was cut by 5 bases, the J end by 3 bases, with 10 bases between. Germline V lookup: CDR1 SGHNT, CDR2 YENEEA. The CDR3 loop reads CASSLQGHTEAFF. CDR3 DNA sequence: TGTGCCAGCAGCCTACAGGGACACACTGAAGCTTTCTTT.

This clone occurred once. This chain connects TRBV5-4 to TRBJ2-1, with 14 bases that match TRBD2. This CDR3 has 15 residues. V was clipped by 3 bases and J by 8 bases; unmatched bases: 4. Germline V gene sequence: CDR1 SGHNT, CDR2 YYREEE (reference sequence). CDR3 sequence (DNA): TGTGCCAGCAGCTGGGGACTAGCGGGGGAAGATGAGCAGTTCTTC. As protein: CASSWGLAGEDEQFF.

The chain has TRBV28 and TRBJ2-7, with 8 bases fitting TRBD1. V shed 6 bases and J 1 base; nucleotides not matched to a gene: 11. The germline V gene encodes CDR1 MDHEN and CDR2 SYDVKM. This CDR3 is 16 amino acids long. The CDR3: CASSLGSGQVSYEQYF. DNA for the CDR3: TGTGCCAGCAGCTTAGGATCGGGACAGGTTTCCTACGAGCAGTACTTC.

The chain links TRBV2 to TRBJ2-5, with D possibly matching TRBD2 (5 bases). Trimming stripped 7 bases from V and 2 bases from J, with 14 bases between. The V gene's germline CDR1 is SNHLY and CDR2 FYNNEI. The length of the CDR3 is 14 residues. The CDR3 reads CASMRTRGQETQYF. CDR3 DNA sequence: TGTGCCAGCATGAGGACCCGGGGACAAGAGACCCAGTACTTC.

V usage is TRBV27 and J usage is TRBJ2-3; 7 bases match TRBD1. This CDR3 is 18 amino acids long. Looked up from germline, CDR1 is MNHEY and CDR2 is SMNVEV (reference sequence). With V trimmed by 5 bases and J by 3 bases, 17 bases remained unmatched. The CDR3 spells CASSATRSTGVSTDTQYF. Here the CDR3 DNA reads TGTGCCAGCAGTGCCACAAGGTCCACAGGGGTATCAACAGATACGCAGTATTTT.

The J gene is TRBJ2-7, the V gene TRBV13; 7 nucleotides line up with TRBD1. The trim removed 3 bases at V and 2 bases at J, leaving 1 base unmatched. Looked up from germline, CDR1 is PRHDT and CDR2 is FYEKMQ (reference sequence). The CDR3 totals 13 residues. DNA for the CDR3: TGTGCCAGCAGCTTGACAGGGACCTACGAGCAGTACTTC. Translating it yields CASSLTGTYEQYF.

V is TRBV28 and J is TRBJ1-1, with no clear D. The germline V gene has CDR1 MDHEN and CDR2 SYDVKM. Between the trimmed V and J ends, which lost 8 bases and 3 bases, there was a span of 19 bases. CDR3 size: 15 residues. Here the CDR3 reads CASLGNRAIDTEAFF. The CDR3 nucleotides are TGTGCCAGCCTCGGTAACAGAGCTATAGACACTGAAGCTTTCTTT.

V and J are TRBV27 and TRBJ2-4; the D gene could be TRBD1 or TRBD2 (5 bases each). The germline V gene encodes CDR1 MNHEY and CDR2 SMNVEV (reference sequence). The CDR3 length is 16 residues. V lost 3 bases and J lost 1, with 13 bases in between. The CDR3 here is CASSFNGGMAKNIQYF. The CDR3 DNA sequence: TGTGCCAGCAGTTTTAATGGGGGTATGGCCAAAAACATTCAGTACTTC.

DNA for the CDR3: TGTGCCAGCAGGGAACAGGTTTTTGGTTCACCCCTCCACTTT. This codes for CASREQVFGSPLHF. V and J are TRBV2 and TRBJ1-6, with D tentatively TRBD1 (5 bases). The V gene lost 6 bases and the J gene lost 9 bases, with 15 bases spanning the gap. The length of the CDR3 is 14 residues. Looked up from germline, CDR1 is SNHLY and CDR2 is FYNNEI. Variable domain in full (rest from reference TRBV2 and TRBJ1-6): EPEVTQTPSHQVTQMGQEVILRCVPISNHLYFYWYRQILGQKVEFLVSFYNNEISEKSEIFDDQFSVERPDGSNFTLKIRSTKLEDSAMYFCASREQVFGSPLHFGNGTRLTVT.

This chain connects TRBV28 to TRBJ1-2, with unresolved D. The germline gives CDR1 MDHEN, CDR2 SYDVKM. V gave up 3 bases and J gave up 4 bases, with 9 bases separating them. There are 13 residues in the CDR3. The CDR3 bases are TGTGCCAGCAGTTTTACGGTTCTCTATGGCTACACCTTC. Residues: CASSFTVLYGYTF.

J is TRBJ2-7 and V is TRBV7-9; D uncertain. Germline values: CDR1 SEHNR, CDR2 FQNEAQ (reference sequence). The CDR3 spans 13 residues. Deletions cut 2 bases from V and 7 bases from J, with 12 bases between. The CDR3 protein is CASSLFSGGEQYF. The CDR3 coding sequence is TGTGCCAGCAGCTTATTTTCTGGTGGGGAGCAGTACTTC.

This clone was counted a single time. The chain is built from TRBV11-1 and TRBJ1-1; maybe TRBD1 (5 bases). The CDR3 spans 15 residues. V dropped 4 bases and J dropped 3 bases, with 15 bases sitting between them. The germline gives CDR1 SGHAT, CDR2 FQDESV (reference sequence). CDR3 in DNA: TGTGCCAGCAGCTCTAGATCATCCAGGGACACTGAAGCTTTCTTT. This sequence encodes CASSSRSSRDTEAFF.

V and J are TRBV28 and TRBJ2-5, with D possibly matching TRBD1 (6 bases). The germline V gene has CDR1 MDHEN and CDR2 SYDVKM. The CDR3 runs 15 residues. V was shortened by 4 bases and J by 5 bases, with 17 bases between the two germline ends. CDR3 DNA sequence: TGTGCCAGCAGTTCCCAACAGGGTGGGGAGGAGACCCAGTACTTC. As protein: CASSSQQGGEETQYF.

The chain recombines TRBV2 with TRBJ1-2; D is unresolved. Germline V gives CDR1 SNHLY, CDR2 FYNNEI. CDR3 size: 13 residues. V was shortened by 6 bases and J by 4 bases, with 12 bases between the two germline ends. CDR3 sequence (DNA): TGTGCCAGCAGCCCCAACGACCTCTATGGCTACACCTTC. Protein sequence: CASSPNDLYGYTF.

This chain uses TRBV13 with TRBJ2-5; 8 bases are a match to TRBD2. CDR3 length equals 15 residues. Germline assignment: CDR1 PRHDT and CDR2 FYEKMQ (reference sequence). V trimming: 6 bases; J trimming: 1 base; junction bases outside the gene matches: 7. As DNA, the CDR3 is TGTGCCAGCAGTAAACCGGGAGGGCGCCAAGAGACCCAGTACTTC. Its translation: CASSKPGGRQETQYF.

V gene TRBV11-2 combines with J gene TRBJ2-1; TRBD1 matches at 7 bases. The CDR3 sequence is 13 residues long. CDR1 is SGHAT, CDR2 FQNNGV, per germline. V lost 5 bases, J lost 7 bases, and 5 bases stayed unmatched. CDR3 in DNA: TGTGCCAGCAGCCAAGACAGGGTGAATGAGCAGTTCTTC. Encoded protein: CASSQDRVNEQFF.

J is TRBJ2-7 and V is TRBV5-1; TRBD1 aligns across 7 bases. Germline loops: CDR1 SGHRS, CDR2 YFSETQ. The CDR3 spans 14 residues. After removal of 4 bases from V and 1 base from J, the junction contained 5 bases not matched to a gene. The DNA for the CDR3 is TGCGCCAGCAGCAGTTCGACAGGGTCCTACGAGCAGTACTTC. Its protein is CASSSSTGSYEQYF. The full variable domain, rest sourced from reference TRBV5-1 and TRBJ2-7, is KAGVTQTPRYLIKTRGQQVTLSCSPISGHRSVSWYQQTPGQGLQFLFEYFSETQRNKGNFPGRFSGRQFSNSRSEMNVSTLELGDSALYLCASSSSTGSYEQYFGPGTRLTVT.

Notes on this clone: An end of the junction differs from the germline gene, which may be a read error. Other DNA variants within this sample encode the same CDR3. V is TRBV28 and J is TRBJ2-7; D is uncertain. There are 15 residues in the CDR3. CDR1 and CDR2 from the germline V gene are MDHEN and SYDVKM. The CDR3, as DNA: TGTGCCAGCAGTTTCCCCTGGGGAAGCTCCTACGAACAGTACTTC. Encoded protein: CASSFPWGSSYEQYF. Drawing the rest from reference TRBV28 and TRBJ2-7, the complete variable domain is DVKVTQSSRYLVKRTGEKVFLECVQDMDHENMFWYRQDPGLGLRLIYFSYDVKMKEKGDIPEGYSVSREKKERFSLILESASTNQTSMYLCASSFPWGSSYEQYFGPGTRLTVT.

The chain couples TRBV28 to TRBJ2-4; weak D call: TRBD1 (5 bases). V was pared by 5 bases and J by 2 bases, with 16 bases between. CDR1 is MDHEN and CDR2 is SYDVKM in the germline V gene. The CDR3 covers 16 residues. The CDR3 spells CASSAWGADTKNIQYF. The CDR3 DNA is TGTGCCAGCAGTGCGTGGGGCGCTGATACCAAAAACATTCAGTACTTC.

V and J are TRBV19 and TRBJ1-2; D possibly corresponds to TRBD1 (5 bases). Trimming removed 3 bases from V and 6 bases from J, with 8 bases in between. CDR3 length: 12 residues. The germline gives CDR1 LNHDA, CDR2 SQIVND (reference sequence). Here the CDR3 reads CASSIGANGYTF. The CDR3 DNA reads TGTGCCAGTAGTATTGGGGCCAATGGCTACACCTTC. The variable domain in full, completed from reference TRBV19 and TRBJ1-2, reads DGGITQSPKYLFRKEGQNVTLSCEQNLNHDAMYWYRQDPGQGLRLIYYSQIVNDFQKGDIAEGYSVSREKKESFPLTVTSAQKNPTAFYLCASSIGANGYTFGSGTRLTVV.

The chain recombines TRBV7-9 with TRBJ2-5, with no clear D. V lost 7 bases, J lost 1 base, and 13 bases lay in between. The CDR3 has 14 amino acids. Germline CDR1 is SEHNR and CDR2 is FQNEAQ (reference sequence). The CDR3 protein is CASTPSRAQETQYF. CDR3 sequence (DNA): TGTGCCAGCACCCCAAGTCGAGCCCAAGAGACCCAGTACTTC.

The J gene is TRBJ2-3, the V gene TRBV15; tentative D call: TRBD2 (5 bases). In germline, CDR1 is LNHNV, CDR2 YYDKDF (reference sequence). V was pared by 7 bases and J by 5 bases, with 13 bases between. This CDR3 is built from 13 residues. The CDR3 region has the DNA TGTGCCACCAAGGCCTTCGGAGGAGATACGCAGTATTTT. Its protein is CATKAFGGDTQYF.